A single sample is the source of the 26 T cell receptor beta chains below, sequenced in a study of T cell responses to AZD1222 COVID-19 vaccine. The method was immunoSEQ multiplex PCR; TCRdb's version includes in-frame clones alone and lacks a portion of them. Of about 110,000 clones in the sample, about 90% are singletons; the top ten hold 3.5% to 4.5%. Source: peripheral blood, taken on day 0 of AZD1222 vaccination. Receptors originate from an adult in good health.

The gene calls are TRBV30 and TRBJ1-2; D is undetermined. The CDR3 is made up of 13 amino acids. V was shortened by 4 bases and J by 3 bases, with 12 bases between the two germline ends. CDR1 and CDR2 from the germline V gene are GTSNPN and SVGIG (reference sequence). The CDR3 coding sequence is TGTGCCTGGAACCCCCAGGCTGACTATGGCTACACCTTC. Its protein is CAWNPQADYGYTF.

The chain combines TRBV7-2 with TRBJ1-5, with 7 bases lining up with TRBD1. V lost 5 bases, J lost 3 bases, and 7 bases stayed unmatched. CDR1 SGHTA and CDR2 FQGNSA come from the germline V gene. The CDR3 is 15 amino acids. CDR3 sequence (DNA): TGTGCCAGCAGCCCCCGGGACAGATACAATCAGCCCCAGCATTTT. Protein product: CASSPRDRYNQPQHF.

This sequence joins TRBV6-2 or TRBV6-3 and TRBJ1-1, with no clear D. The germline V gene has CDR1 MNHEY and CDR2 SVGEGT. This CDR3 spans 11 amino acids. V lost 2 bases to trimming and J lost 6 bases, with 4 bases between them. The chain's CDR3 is CASSYVAEAFF. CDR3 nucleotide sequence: TGTGCCAGCAGTTACGTAGCTGAAGCTTTCTTT.

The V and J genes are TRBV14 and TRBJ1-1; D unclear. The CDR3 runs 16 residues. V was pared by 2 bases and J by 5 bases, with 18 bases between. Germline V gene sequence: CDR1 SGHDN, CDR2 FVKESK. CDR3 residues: CASSQKTGVPGTEAFF. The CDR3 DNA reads TGTGCCAGCAGCCAAAAAACCGGGGTTCCGGGTACTGAAGCTTTCTTT.

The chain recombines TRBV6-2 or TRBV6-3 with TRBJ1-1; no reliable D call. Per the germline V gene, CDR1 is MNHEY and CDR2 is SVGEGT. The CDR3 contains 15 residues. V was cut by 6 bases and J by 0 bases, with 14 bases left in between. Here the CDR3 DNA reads TGTGCCAGCAGCCCGAACGGTATCCTGAACACTGAAGCTTTCTTT. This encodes CASSPNGILNTEAFF.

The CDR3 DNA reads TGTGCCAGCACCCCAGGTATAGGGGGCACAGATACGCAGTATTTT. Residues: CASTPGIGGTDTQYF. The chain links TRBV2 to TRBJ2-3; TRBD1 is a possible D gene (5 bases). Deletions cut 7 bases from V and 1 base from J, with 15 bases between. Per germline, CDR1 SNHLY and CDR2 FYNNEI. The CDR3 extends over 15 amino acids.

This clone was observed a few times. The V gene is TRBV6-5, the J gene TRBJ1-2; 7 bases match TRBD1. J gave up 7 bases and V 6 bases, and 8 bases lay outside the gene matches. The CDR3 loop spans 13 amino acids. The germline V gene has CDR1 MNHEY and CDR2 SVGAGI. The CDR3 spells CASRTRTGRGYTF. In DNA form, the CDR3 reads TGTGCCAGCAGGACCAGGACAGGACGTGGCTACACCTTC.

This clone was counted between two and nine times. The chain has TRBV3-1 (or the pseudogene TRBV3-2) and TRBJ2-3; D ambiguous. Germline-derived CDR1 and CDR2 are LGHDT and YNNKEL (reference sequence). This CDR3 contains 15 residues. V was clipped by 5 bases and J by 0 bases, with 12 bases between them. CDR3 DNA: TGTGCCAGCAGCTCAGCGAGTTGGAGCACAGATACGCAGTATTTT. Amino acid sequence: CASSSASWSTDTQYF.

CDR3 nucleotides: TGTGCCACCACCTCGACCGTTAACACTGAAGCTTTCTTT. Its protein is CATTSTVNTEAFF. The gene calls are TRBV28 and TRBJ1-1; D call uncertain. Trimming removed 10 bases at V and 2 bases at J, with 14 bases between. Germline V gene sequence: CDR1 MDHEN, CDR2 SYDVKM. This CDR3 is built from 13 residues.

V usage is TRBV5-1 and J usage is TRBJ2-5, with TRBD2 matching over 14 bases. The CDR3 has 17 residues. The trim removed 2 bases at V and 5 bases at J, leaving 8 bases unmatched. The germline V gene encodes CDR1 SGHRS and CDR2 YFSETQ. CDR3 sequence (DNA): TGCGCCAGCAGCTTCTTGACTAGCGGGGGGGCCGGGGAGACCCAGTACTTC. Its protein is CASSFLTSGGAGETQYF.

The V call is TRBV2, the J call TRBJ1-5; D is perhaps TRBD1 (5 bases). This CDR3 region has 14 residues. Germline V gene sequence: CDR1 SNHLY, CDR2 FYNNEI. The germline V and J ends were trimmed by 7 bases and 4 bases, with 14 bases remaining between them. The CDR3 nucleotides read TGTGCCAGCACTTTTCGGCAGGGTAATCAGCCCCAGCATTTT. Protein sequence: CASTFRQGNQPQHF.

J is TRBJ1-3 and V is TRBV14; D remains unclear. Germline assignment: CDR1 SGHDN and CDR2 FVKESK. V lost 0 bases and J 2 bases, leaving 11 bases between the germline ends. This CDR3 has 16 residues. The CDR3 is CASSQDIGITGNTIYF. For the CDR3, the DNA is TGTGCCAGCAGCCAAGATATCGGCATAACTGGAAACACCATATATTTT. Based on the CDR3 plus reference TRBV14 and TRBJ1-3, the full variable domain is EAGVTQFPSHSVIEKGQTVTLRCDPISGHDNLYWYRRVMGKEIKFLLHFVKESKQDESGMPNNRFLAERTGGTYSTLKVQPAELEDSGVYFCASSQDIGITGNTIYFGEGSWLTVV.

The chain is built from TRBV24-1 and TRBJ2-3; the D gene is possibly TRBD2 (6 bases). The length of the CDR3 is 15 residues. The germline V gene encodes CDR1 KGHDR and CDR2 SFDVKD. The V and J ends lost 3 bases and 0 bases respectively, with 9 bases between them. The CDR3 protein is CATSDTGTSTDTQYF. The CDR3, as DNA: TGTGCCACCAGTGATACGGGGACTAGCACAGATACGCAGTATTTT.

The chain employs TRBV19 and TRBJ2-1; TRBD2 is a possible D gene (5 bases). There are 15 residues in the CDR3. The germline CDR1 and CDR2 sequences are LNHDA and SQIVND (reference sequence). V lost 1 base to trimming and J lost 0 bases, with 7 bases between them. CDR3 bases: TGTGCCAGTAGTATAGCGGGGAGCTCCTACAATGAGCAGTTCTTC. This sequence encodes CASSIAGSSYNEQFF.

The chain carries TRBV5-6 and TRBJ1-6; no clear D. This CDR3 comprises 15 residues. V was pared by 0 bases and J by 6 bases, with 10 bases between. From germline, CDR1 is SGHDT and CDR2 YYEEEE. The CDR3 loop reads CASSLAWEPNSPLHF. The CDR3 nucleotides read TGTGCCAGCAGCTTGGCTTGGGAACCTAATTCACCCCTCCACTTT.

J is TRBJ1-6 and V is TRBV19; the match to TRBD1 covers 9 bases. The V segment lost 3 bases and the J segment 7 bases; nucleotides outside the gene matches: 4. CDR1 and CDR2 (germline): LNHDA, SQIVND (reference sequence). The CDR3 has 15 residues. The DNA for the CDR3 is TGTGCCAGTAGTATTTCCGGGACAGGGAATTCACCCCTCCACTTT. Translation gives CASSISGTGNSPLHF.

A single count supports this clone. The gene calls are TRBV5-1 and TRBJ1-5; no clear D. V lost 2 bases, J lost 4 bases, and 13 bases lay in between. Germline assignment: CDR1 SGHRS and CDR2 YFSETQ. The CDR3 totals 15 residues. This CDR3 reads CASSLSGELNQPQHF. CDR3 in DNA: TGCGCCAGCAGCTTAAGTGGAGAACTTAATCAGCCCCAGCATTTT.

The CDR3 protein is CASSSGTGAPYGYTF. CDR3 coding DNA: TGTGCCAGCAGCTCGGGGACAGGGGCGCCCTATGGCTACACCTTC. V gene TRBV12-1 combines with J gene TRBJ1-2; the DNA was not used to check the table's D call, TRBD1. TRBV12-1 is a pseudogene. CDR3 size: 15 residues.

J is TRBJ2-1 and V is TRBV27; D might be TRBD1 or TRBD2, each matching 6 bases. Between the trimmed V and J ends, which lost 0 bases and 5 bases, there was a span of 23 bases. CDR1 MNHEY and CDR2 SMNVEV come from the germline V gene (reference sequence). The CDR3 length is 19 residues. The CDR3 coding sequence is TGTGCCAGCAGTTTATCGGTCTCCGCCCGGGGGCGGGGAAACAATGAGCAGTTCTTC. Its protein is CASSLSVSARGRGNNEQFF.

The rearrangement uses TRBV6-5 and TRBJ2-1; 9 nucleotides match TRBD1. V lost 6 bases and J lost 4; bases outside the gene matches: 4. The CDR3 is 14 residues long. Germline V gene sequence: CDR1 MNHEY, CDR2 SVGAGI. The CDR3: CASRDRGGYNEQFF. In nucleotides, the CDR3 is TGTGCCAGCAGGGACAGGGGAGGGTACAATGAGCAGTTCTTC.

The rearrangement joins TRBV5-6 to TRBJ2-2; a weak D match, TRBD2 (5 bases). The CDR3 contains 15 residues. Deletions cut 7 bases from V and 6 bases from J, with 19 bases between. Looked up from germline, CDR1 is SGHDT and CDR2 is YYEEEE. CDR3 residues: CASRESGLISGELFF. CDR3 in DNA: TGTGCCAGCCGGGAATCAGGACTGATCTCCGGGGAGCTGTTTTTT. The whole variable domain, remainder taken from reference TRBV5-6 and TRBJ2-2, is DAGVTQSPTHLIKTRGQQVTLRCSPKSGHDTVSWYQQALGQGPQFIFQYYEEEERQRGNFPDRFSGHQFPNYSSELNVNALLLGDSALYLCASRESGLISGELFFGEGSRLTVL.

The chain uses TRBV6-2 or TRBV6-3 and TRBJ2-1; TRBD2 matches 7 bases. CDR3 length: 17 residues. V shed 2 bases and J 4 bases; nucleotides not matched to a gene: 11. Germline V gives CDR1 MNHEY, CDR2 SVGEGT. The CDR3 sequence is CASSYTVAGLEYNEQFF. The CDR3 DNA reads TGTGCCAGCAGTTACACGGTAGCGGGCCTAGAATACAATGAGCAGTTCTTC.

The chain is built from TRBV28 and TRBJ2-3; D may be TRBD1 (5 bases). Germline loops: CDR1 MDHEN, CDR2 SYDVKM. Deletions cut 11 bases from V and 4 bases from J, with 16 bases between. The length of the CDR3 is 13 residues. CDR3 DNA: TGTGCCGGACAAACAACGGTCGCAGATACGCAGTATTTT. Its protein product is CAGQTTVADTQYF.

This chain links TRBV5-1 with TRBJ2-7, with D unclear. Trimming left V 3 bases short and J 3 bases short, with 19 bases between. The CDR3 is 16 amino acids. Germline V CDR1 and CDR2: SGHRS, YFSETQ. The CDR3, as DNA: TGCGCCAGCAGCTCCCTTTTTGCCCCCAAGAACTACGAGCAGTACTTC. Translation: CASSSLFAPKNYEQYF.

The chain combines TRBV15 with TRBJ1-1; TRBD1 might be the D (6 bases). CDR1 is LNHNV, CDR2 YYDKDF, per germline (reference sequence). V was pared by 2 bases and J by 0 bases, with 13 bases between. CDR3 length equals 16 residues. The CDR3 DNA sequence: TGTGCCACCAGCAGAACTGGGGGCTCCGTGAACACTGAAGCTTTCTTT. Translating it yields CATSRTGGSVNTEAFF.

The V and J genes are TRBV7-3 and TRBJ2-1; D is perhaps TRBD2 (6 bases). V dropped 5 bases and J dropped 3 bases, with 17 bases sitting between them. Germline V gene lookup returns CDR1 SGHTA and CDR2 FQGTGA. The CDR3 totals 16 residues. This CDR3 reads CASSTAGWGNYNEQFF. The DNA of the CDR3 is TGTGCCAGCAGCACGGCGGGATGGGGGAACTACAATGAGCAGTTCTTC.